This T cell receptor (beta chain) was recorded in a study of blood T cells in healthy people across ages. Study-level points and caveats: Unsorted PBMCs prevented conclusive naive versus antigen-experienced comparison. Among T cells, TCR beta diversity per million cells dropped roughly linearly as age rose.

Of note for this clonotype: Its specificity is unknown.

Combining a sample-barcoded 5' primer with a J-beta primer mix, a second PCR ran for roughly 6 to 11 cycles. Each TCR beta cDNA got a 12-nucleotide random molecular identifier. In TCRdb, the 5' RACE reads were re-called with MiXCR into one record per CDR3 protein. The sample holds about 1.5 million distinct CDR3 sequences, roughly two fifths seen once. The CDR3 loop spans 15 amino acids. V was pared by 4 bases and J by 1 base, with 15 bases between. Per germline, CDR1 DFQATT and CDR2 SNEGSKA (reference sequence). The chain employs TRBV20-1 and TRBJ2-3, with a weak D call TRBD2 (5 bases). The sample comprised blood. The receptor was isolated from a young woman in good health. This CDR3 reads CSAMSGIAGTDTQYF. The CDR3 DNA sequence: TGCAGTGCTATGTCGGGAATTGCCGGCACAGATACGCAGTATTTT.